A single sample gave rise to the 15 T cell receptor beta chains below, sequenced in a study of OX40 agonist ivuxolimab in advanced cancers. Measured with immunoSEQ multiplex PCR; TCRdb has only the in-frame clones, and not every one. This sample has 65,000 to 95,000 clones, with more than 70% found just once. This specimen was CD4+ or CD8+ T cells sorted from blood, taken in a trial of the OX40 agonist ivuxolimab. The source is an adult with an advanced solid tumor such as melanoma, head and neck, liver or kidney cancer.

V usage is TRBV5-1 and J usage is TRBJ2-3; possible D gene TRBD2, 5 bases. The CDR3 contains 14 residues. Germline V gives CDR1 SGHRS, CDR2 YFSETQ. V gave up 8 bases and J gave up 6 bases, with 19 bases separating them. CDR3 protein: CARGAVAPRDTQYF. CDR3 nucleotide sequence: TGCGCCAGGGGAGCGGTAGCCCCCCGCGATACGCAGTATTTT.

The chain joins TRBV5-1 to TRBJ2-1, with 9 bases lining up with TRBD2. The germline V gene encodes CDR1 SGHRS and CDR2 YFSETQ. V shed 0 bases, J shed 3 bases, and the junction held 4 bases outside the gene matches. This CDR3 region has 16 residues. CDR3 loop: CASSLGGLANYNEQFF. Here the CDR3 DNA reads TGCGCCAGCAGCTTGGGTGGACTAGCGAACTACAATGAGCAGTTCTTC.

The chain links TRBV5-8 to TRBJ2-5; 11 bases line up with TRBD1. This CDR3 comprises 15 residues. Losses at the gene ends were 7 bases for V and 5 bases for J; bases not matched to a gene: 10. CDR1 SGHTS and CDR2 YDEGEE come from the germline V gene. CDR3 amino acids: CASRPGTGGLETQYF. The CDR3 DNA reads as TGTGCCAGCCGCCCCGGGACAGGGGGATTGGAGACCCAGTACTTC.

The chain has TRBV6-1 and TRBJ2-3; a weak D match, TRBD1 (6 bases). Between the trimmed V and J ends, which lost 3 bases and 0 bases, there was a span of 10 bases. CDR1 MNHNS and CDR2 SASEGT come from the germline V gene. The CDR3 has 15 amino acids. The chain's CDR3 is CASSDVGASTDTQYF. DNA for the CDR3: TGTGCCAGCAGTGACGTGGGGGCAAGCACAGATACGCAGTATTTT.

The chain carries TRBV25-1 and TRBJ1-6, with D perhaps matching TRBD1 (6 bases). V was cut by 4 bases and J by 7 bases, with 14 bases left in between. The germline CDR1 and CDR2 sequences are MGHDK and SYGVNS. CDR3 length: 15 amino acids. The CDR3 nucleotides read TGTGCCAGCAGTGCGGCCGGGACAAGGAATTCACCCCTCCACTTT. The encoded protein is CASSAAGTRNSPLHF.

This chain's CDR3 is CASSPGVAGVISYNEQFF. CDR3 nucleotide sequence: TGCGCCAGCAGCCCCGGGGTAGCGGGAGTGATCTCCTACAATGAGCAGTTCTTC. The V and J genes are TRBV5-1 and TRBJ2-1, with 9 bases fitting TRBD2. This CDR3 contains 18 residues. The V segment lost 4 bases and the J segment 0 bases; nucleotides outside the gene matches: 11. Germline CDR1 is SGHRS and CDR2 is YFSETQ. Combining the CDR3 with reference TRBV5-1 and TRBJ2-1 gives the whole variable domain KAGVTQTPRYLIKTRGQQVTLSCSPISGHRSVSWYQQTPGQGLQFLFEYFSETQRNKGNFPGRFSGRQFSNSRSEMNVSTLELGDSALYLCASSPGVAGVISYNEQFFGPGTRLTVL.

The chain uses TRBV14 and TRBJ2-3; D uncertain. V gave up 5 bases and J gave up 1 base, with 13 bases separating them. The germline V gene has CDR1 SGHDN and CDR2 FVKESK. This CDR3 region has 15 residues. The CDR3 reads CASSEIEAGTDTQYF. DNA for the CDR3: TGTGCCAGCAGCGAAATCGAGGCGGGCACAGATACGCAGTATTTT.

This CDR3 is CAISESSQKRYEQYF. CDR3 nucleotide sequence: TGTGCCATCAGTGAGTCGAGCCAGAAGCGTTACGAGCAGTACTTC. The chain joins TRBV10-3 to TRBJ2-7; D is unresolved. Germline CDR1 is ENHRY and CDR2 is SYGVKD. V lost 0 bases and J lost 4, with 13 bases in between. This CDR3 is 15 amino acids long.

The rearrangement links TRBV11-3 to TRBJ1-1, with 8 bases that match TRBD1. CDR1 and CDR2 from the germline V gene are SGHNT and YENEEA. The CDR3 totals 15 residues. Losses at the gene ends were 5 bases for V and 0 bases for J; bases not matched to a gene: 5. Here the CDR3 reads CASSTGQGVNTEAFF. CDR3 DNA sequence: TGTGCCAGCAGCACCGGACAGGGTGTGAACACTGAAGCTTTCTTT.

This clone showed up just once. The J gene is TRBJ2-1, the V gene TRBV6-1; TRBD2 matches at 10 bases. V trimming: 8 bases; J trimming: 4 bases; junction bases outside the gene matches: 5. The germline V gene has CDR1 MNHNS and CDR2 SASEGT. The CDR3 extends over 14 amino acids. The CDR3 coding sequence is TGTGCCAGCGTGCTAGCGGGAGCGTACAATGAGCAGTTCTTC. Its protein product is CASVLAGAYNEQFF.

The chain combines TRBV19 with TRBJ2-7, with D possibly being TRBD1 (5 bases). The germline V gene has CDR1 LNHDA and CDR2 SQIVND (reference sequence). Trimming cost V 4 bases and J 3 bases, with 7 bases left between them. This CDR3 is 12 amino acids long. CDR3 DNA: TGTGCCAGTAGTAGAGACAGCTACGAGCAGTACTTC. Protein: CASSRDSYEQYF.

The CDR3 loop reads CASSLPGSNEQFF. For the CDR3, the DNA is TGTGCCAGCAGCTTGCCTGGCTCCAATGAGCAGTTCTTC. The rearrangement uses TRBV5-4 and TRBJ2-1; D unresolved. CDR3 length: 13 amino acids. Trimming pared 1 base from V and 6 bases from J, leaving 8 bases between. CDR1 is SGHNT and CDR2 is YYREEE in the germline V gene (reference sequence). The variable domain in full, completed from reference TRBV5-4 and TRBJ2-1, reads ETGVTQSPTHLIKTRGQQVTLRCSSQSGHNTVSWYQQALGQGPQFIFQYYREEENGRGNFPPRFSGLQFPNYSSELNVNALELDDSALYLCASSLPGSNEQFFGPGTRLTVL.

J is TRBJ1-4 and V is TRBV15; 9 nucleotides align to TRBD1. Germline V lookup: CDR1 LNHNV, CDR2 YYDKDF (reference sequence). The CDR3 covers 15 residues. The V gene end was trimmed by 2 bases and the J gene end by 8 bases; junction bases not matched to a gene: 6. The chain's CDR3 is CATSRLGTGNEKLFF. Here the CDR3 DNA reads TGTGCCACCAGCAGATTAGGGACAGGGAACGAAAAACTGTTTTTT.

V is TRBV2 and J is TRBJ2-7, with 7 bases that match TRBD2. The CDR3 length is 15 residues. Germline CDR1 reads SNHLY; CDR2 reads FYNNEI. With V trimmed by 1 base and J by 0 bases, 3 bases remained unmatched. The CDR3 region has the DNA TGTGCCAGCAGTGAAGAGCGGGGCCACTCCTACGAGCAGTACTTC. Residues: CASSEERGHSYEQYF.

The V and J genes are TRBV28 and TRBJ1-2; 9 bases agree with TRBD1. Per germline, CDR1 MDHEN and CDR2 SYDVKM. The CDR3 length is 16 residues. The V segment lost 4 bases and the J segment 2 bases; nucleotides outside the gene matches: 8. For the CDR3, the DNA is TGTGCCAGCAGTTCCGTGGGACAGGGCGAAAACTATGGCTACACCTTC. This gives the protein CASSSVGQGENYGYTF.